The 22 T cell receptor beta chains given below trace back to one sample, sequenced in a study of blood T cell repertoires in COVID-19. Clones were read by immunoSEQ multiplex PCR, and TCRdb kept only the in-frame ones, dropping some. The sample contains around 250,000 clones, around 86% of which appear only once. The sequenced sample consisted of peripheral blood. Receptors originate from a woman aged 55-75 years who had recovered from COVID-19.

This rearrangement joins TRBV19 to TRBJ2-3; 14 bases fit TRBD2. The CDR3 is 16 amino acids. The junction had 2 bases not matched to a gene; V was cut back by 5 bases and J by 1 base. The V gene's germline CDR1 is LNHDA and CDR2 SQIVND (reference sequence). The DNA of the CDR3 is TGTGCCAGTAGTTTGGGACTAGCGGGGGGCACAGATACGCAGTATTTT. It yields the protein CASSLGLAGGTDTQYF.

J is TRBJ1-3 and V is TRBV7-9, with D unresolved. This CDR3 has 15 residues. Trimming took off 3 bases at V and 0 bases at J, with 9 bases between the two ends. Germline CDR1 reads SEHNR; CDR2 reads FQNEAQ (reference sequence). CDR3 sequence reads: CASSLWAPSGNTIYF. CDR3 in DNA: TGTGCCAGCAGCTTGTGGGCCCCCTCTGGAAACACCATATATTTT.

This chain links TRBV2 with TRBJ2-7; 10 bases are a match to TRBD1. This CDR3 region has 13 residues. CDR1 SNHLY and CDR2 FYNNEI come from the germline V gene. The trim removed 8 bases at V and 3 bases at J, leaving 4 bases unmatched. The CDR3 spells CASRDRGVYEQYF. The CDR3 nucleotides read TGTGCCAGCCGGGACAGGGGTGTCTACGAGCAGTACTTC. The variable domain in full, with the rest retrieved from reference TRBV2 and TRBJ2-7, is EPEVTQTPSHQVTQMGQEVILRCVPISNHLYFYWYRQILGQKVEFLVSFYNNEISEKSEIFDDQFSVERPDGSNFTLKIRSTKLEDSAMYFCASRDRGVYEQYFGPGTRLTVT.

The chain joins TRBV9 to TRBJ1-3; no clear D. CDR3 length: 16 amino acids. V was pared by 3 bases and J by 5 bases, with 18 bases between. Germline CDR1 SGDLS, CDR2 YYNGEE. The CDR3 loop is CASSASPDGSRNTIYF. The CDR3 coding sequence is TGTGCCAGCAGCGCCAGCCCGGATGGTAGCAGAAACACCATATATTTT.

The V gene is TRBV21-1, the J gene TRBJ1-5; the table's D call TRBD1 went unverified against the DNA. TRBV21-1 is a recognized pseudogene. The CDR3 loop spans 16 amino acids. CDR3 loop: CASSNGTGKSNQPQHF. The CDR3 DNA is TGTGCCAGCAGCAATGGGACAGGGAAAAGCAATCAGCCCCAGCATTTT.

This rearrangement joins TRBV5-1 to TRBJ2-6; 7 nucleotides match TRBD1. V was clipped by 0 bases and J by 4 bases; unmatched bases: 7. Germline CDR1 reads SGHRS; CDR2 reads YFSETQ. This CDR3 region has 17 residues. This CDR3 is CASSLEGTGAGANVLTF. CDR3 bases: TGCGCCAGCAGCTTGGAGGGTACAGGGGCCGGGGCCAACGTCCTGACTTTC. Drawing the rest from reference TRBV5-1 and TRBJ2-6, the complete variable domain is KAGVTQTPRYLIKTRGQQVTLSCSPISGHRSVSWYQQTPGQGLQFLFEYFSETQRNKGNFPGRFSGRQFSNSRSEMNVSTLELGDSALYLCASSLEGTGAGANVLTFGAGSRLTVL.

This sequence joins TRBV28 and TRBJ2-3, with 7 bases matching TRBD2. The V gene end was trimmed by 6 bases and the J gene end by 4 bases; junction bases not matched to a gene: 4. The CDR3 has 13 amino acids. Germline V lookup: CDR1 MDHEN, CDR2 SYDVKM. The CDR3 region has the DNA TGTGCCAGCAGCTCTGGGGGGGCAGATACGCAGTATTTT. The encoded protein is CASSSGGADTQYF.

The genes are TRBV18 and TRBJ2-7; 7 bases match TRBD1. Germline V gives CDR1 KGHSH, CDR2 LQKENI. The junction had 4 bases not matched to a gene; V was cut back by 2 bases and J by 3 bases. The CDR3 runs to 14 residues. CDR3 sequence reads: CASSPSRDSYEQYF. CDR3 in DNA: TGTGCCAGCTCACCATCCCGGGACAGCTACGAGCAGTACTTC.

The chain is built from TRBV6-2 or TRBV6-3 and TRBJ2-1, with D possibly matching TRBD2 (6 bases). V shed 4 bases and J shed 2 bases, with 12 bases lying between them. This CDR3 comprises 15 residues. Germline lookup yields CDR1 MNHEY and CDR2 SVGEGT. The CDR3 sequence is CASSSGTGPYNEQFF. DNA for the CDR3: TGTGCCAGCAGTTCAGGGACTGGGCCCTACAATGAGCAGTTCTTC.

V usage is TRBV5-1 and J usage is TRBJ2-7, with 8 bases lining up with TRBD1. Germline CDR1 is SGHRS and CDR2 is YFSETQ. This CDR3 is built from 13 residues. Germline trimming cut 1 base from V and 7 bases from J; bases unmatched to any gene: 4. CDR3 nucleotides: TGCGCCAGCAGCTTGATGGACAGGGCTGAGCAGTACTTC. It is translated as CASSLMDRAEQYF.

V gene TRBV19 combines with J gene TRBJ1-3, with unresolved D. This CDR3 has 14 amino acids. Deletions cut 7 bases from V and 3 bases from J, with 13 bases between. CDR1 LNHDA and CDR2 SQIVND come from the germline V gene (reference sequence). The CDR3 coding sequence is TGTGCCAGTATCCCACTCGGTTATGGAAACACCATATATTTT. It yields the protein CASIPLGYGNTIYF.

V usage is TRBV18 and J usage is TRBJ1-6; D is undetermined. With 2 bases removed from V and 7 bases from J, the gap between germline ends came to 12 bases. The CDR3 contains 15 residues. Germline assignment: CDR1 KGHSH and CDR2 LQKENI. For the CDR3, the DNA is TGTGCCAGCTCACCAATTGGAACGGAGAATTCACCCCTCCACTTT. Its protein is CASSPIGTENSPLHF.

The CDR3 is CASRGGTVGWRGANVLTF. CDR3 in DNA: TGTGCCAGCAGGGGCGGGACAGTAGGATGGCGCGGGGCCAACGTCCTGACTTTC. The chain is built from TRBV28 and TRBJ2-6; D is perhaps TRBD1 (7 bases). V was cut by 6 bases and J by 4 bases, with 22 bases left in between. CDR1 is MDHEN and CDR2 is SYDVKM in the germline V gene. The CDR3 totals 18 residues.

V gene TRBV4-3 combines with J gene TRBJ1-2; possible D gene TRBD1, 5 bases. The germline gives CDR1 LGHNA, CDR2 YSLEER. V was shortened by 1 base and J by 8 bases, with 11 bases between the two germline ends. This CDR3 is built from 13 residues. The CDR3 loop is CASSQAQRTGYTF. The DNA for the CDR3 is TGCGCCAGCAGCCAAGCCCAGAGGACAGGCTACACCTTC.

The chain is built from TRBV29-1 and TRBJ1-1; 8 bases line up with TRBD1. There are 13 residues in the CDR3. Unmatched junction bases numbered 9, after V lost 7 bases and J lost 5 bases. Germline V gives CDR1 SQVTM, CDR2 ANQGSEA. The CDR3 here is CSGLPGGGTEAFF. The CDR3 DNA reads TGCAGCGGACTACCAGGGGGCGGAACTGAAGCTTTCTTT.

The chain couples TRBV5-5 to TRBJ1-5; possibly TRBD1 for D (5 bases). The CDR3 extends over 15 amino acids. Germline V CDR1 and CDR2: SGHKS, YYEKEE (reference sequence). Trimming shortened V by 0 bases and J by 11 bases, and 18 bases separated the two germline ends. The CDR3 protein is CASSLEGAPIGAQHF. Written as DNA, the CDR3 is TGTGCCAGCAGCTTGGAAGGGGCCCCCATCGGAGCCCAGCATTTT.

CDR3 residues: CASSKGQGDGYTF. CDR3 nucleotide sequence: TGTGCCAGTAGTAAGGGACAGGGGGATGGCTACACCTTC. This sequence joins TRBV19 and TRBJ1-2; 11 nucleotides line up with TRBD1. The CDR3 sequence is 13 residues long. V lost 4 bases, J lost 6 bases, and 1 base stayed unmatched. Germline V CDR1 and CDR2: LNHDA, SQIVND (reference sequence).

The chain recombines TRBV3-1 (or the pseudogene TRBV3-2) with TRBJ1-6, with TRBD1 matching 8 bases. Trimming removed 4 bases from V and 0 bases from J; junction bases left unmatched: 8. The CDR3 contains 18 residues. CDR1 is LGHDT and CDR2 is YNNKEL in the germline V gene (reference sequence). The chain's CDR3 is CASSRGTGLSSYNSPLHF. The CDR3 DNA reads TGTGCCAGCAGCCGAGGGACAGGCTTAAGCTCCTATAATTCACCCCTCCACTTT.

The chain has TRBV5-4 and TRBJ2-3; D may be TRBD2 (6 bases). Germline CDR1 reads SGHNT; CDR2 reads YYREEE (reference sequence). Trimming left V 2 bases short and J 0 bases short, with 10 bases between. CDR3 length: 15 residues. The CDR3 here is CASSFGGASTDTQYF. The CDR3 DNA reads TGTGCCAGCAGCTTCGGAGGGGCTAGCACAGATACGCAGTATTTT.

J is TRBJ1-5 and V is TRBV7-8; D may be TRBD1 (5 bases). The CDR3 runs to 17 residues. CDR1 and CDR2 (germline): SGHVS, FQNEAQ. The ends were cut back, 0 bases at V and 1 base at J, with 13 bases in the middle. The CDR3 region is CASSLAGRVGSNQPQHF. The CDR3 coding sequence is TGTGCCAGCAGCTTAGCGGGCAGGGTTGGGAGCAATCAGCCCCAGCATTTT.

This clone turned up a few times. V usage is TRBV4-3 and J usage is TRBJ1-2; TRBD1 matches at 7 bases. The CDR3 sequence is 15 residues long. Germline CDR1 is LGHNA and CDR2 is YSLEER. V lost 0 bases and J lost 5; bases outside the gene matches: 6. This CDR3 is CASSQDLQQGYGYTF. The CDR3 DNA is TGCGCCAGCAGCCAAGACCTGCAACAGGGGTATGGCTACACCTTC.

The J gene is TRBJ2-2, the V gene TRBV12-3 or TRBV12-4; D gene uncertain. V lost 4 bases to trimming and J lost 3 bases, with 6 bases between them. The CDR3 length is 13 residues. CDR3 DNA: TGTGCCAGCAGTTCTCAGGACACCGGGGAGCTGTTTTTT. Its translation is CASSSQDTGELFF.